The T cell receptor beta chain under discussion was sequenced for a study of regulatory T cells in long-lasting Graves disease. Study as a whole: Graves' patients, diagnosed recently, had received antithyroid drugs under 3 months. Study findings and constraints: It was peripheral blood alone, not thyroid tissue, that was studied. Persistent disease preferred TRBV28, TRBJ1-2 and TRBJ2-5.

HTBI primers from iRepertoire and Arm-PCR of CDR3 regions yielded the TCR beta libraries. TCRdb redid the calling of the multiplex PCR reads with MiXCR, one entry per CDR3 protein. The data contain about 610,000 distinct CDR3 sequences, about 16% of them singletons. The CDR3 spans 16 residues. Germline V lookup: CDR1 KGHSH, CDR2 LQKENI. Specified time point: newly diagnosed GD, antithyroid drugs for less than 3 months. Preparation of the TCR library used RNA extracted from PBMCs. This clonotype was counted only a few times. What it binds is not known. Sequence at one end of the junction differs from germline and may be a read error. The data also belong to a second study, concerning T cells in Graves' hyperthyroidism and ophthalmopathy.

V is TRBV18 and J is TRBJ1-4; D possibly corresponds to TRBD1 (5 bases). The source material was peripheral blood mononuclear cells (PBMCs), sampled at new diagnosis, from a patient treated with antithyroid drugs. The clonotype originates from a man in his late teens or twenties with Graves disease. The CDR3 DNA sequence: TGTGCCAGCTCACCCGCTCAGGGAGCAACTAATGAAAAGCTGTTTTTT. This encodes CASSPAQGATNEKLFF.